This TCR beta chain was obtained from a study of cytomegalovirus exposure and HLA in healthy donors. In the study overall: Prior work identified some 120 million unique TCR beta sequences in 150 million to 200 million T cells. Study-wide results and limits: Sequencing had likely introduced a cluster of highly shared sequence variants as an artifact.

Amplification used 60 Vbeta primers and 13 Jbeta primers. TCRdb's copy holds only in-frame clones and misses some; the assay was immunoSEQ multiplex PCR. The sample includes over 70,000 clones, just under 80% of them seen just once. On this clone itself: Antigen unknown.

CDR3 length equals 17 residues. V lost 4 bases to trimming and J lost 2 bases; unmatched junction nucleotides: 9. Per the germline V gene, CDR1 is SGHDN and CDR2 is FVKESK. The TCR comes from a male donor in good health and CMV-seropositive. J is TRBJ1-3 and V is TRBV14, with TRBD1 matching 9 bases. The specimen sequenced was PBMCs. DNA of the CDR3: TGTGCCAGCAGCCCCCGGACAGGGGTGTATCCTGGAAACACCATATATTTT. This sequence encodes CASSPRTGVYPGNTIYF.